The rows below give T cell receptor beta chains drawn from one sample of a study of OX40 agonist ivuxolimab in advanced cancers. This table comes from immunoSEQ multiplex PCR, and its TCRdb copy is limited to in-frame clones, with some not included. The table shows 65,000 to 70,000 clones, with around 91% occurring only once. The sample here was CD4+ or CD8+ T cells sorted from blood, taken in a trial of the OX40 agonist ivuxolimab. The source of these receptors is an adult with an advanced solid tumor such as melanoma, head and neck, liver or kidney cancer. Both conserved end residues are part of each CDR3. D genes are given only for firm matches. Rows may omit the clone size; those that give it use once, few, many or a size class.

size	D	V	J	DNA	CDR3
-	-	TRBV5-1	TRBJ2-1	TGCGCCAGCAGCTTGGAGGGGTACGATGAGCAGTTCTTC	CASSLEGYDEQFF
once	-	TRBV19	TRBJ1-3	TGTGCCAGTAGTATGGCCGGGCCCGAAGAAGGCGTTGGAAACACCATATATTTT	CASSMAGPEEGVGNTIYF
-	-	TRBV28	TRBJ2-2	TGTGCCAGCAGTTTAACGCGAAACACCGGGGAGCTGTTTTTT	CASSLTRNTGELFF
-	TRBD2	TRBV7-2	TRBJ2-7	TGTGCCAGCAGTCCTAGCGGGATCAGGTACGAGCAGTACTTC	CASSPSGIRYEQYF
few	-	TRBV6-5	TRBJ2-5	TGTGCCAGCAGATACAGGATACAAGAGACCCAGTACTTC	CASRYRIQETQYF
-	TRBD1	TRBV25-1	TRBJ2-7	TGTGCCAGCACCCCGAACCCCCACAGGGGAACGGGCGAGCAGTACTTC	CASTPNPHRGTGEQYF
-	TRBD1	TRBV27	TRBJ2-5	TGTGCCAGCAGGGACAGGGGATGGGGTGGTGAGACCCAGTACTTC	CASRDRGWGGETQYF
few	TRBD2	TRBV6-1	TRBJ2-1	TGTGCCAGCGGACTAGTCTCCTACAATGAGCAGTTCTTC	CASGLVSYNEQFF
-	-	TRBV5-6	TRBJ1-6	TGTGCCAGCAGCTTGGCGGGTGGCGAGCGCTCACCCCTCCACTTT	CASSLAGGERSPLHF
-	TRBD2	TRBV27	TRBJ2-3	TGTGCCAGCACCAAGCGGGAAGGCACAGATACGCAGTATTTT	CASTKREGTDTQYF
-	TRBD1	TRBV19	TRBJ1-5	TGTGCCAGTACCCCGGACAGGGGAGAGAATCAGCCCCAGCATTTT	CASTPDRGENQPQHF
once	-	TRBV10-3	TRBJ1-3	TGTGCCATCAGTGGAGGGAACACCATATATTTT	CAISGGNTIYF
-	TRBD2	TRBV6-5	TRBJ2-7	TGTGCCAGCACCCCTCGAGGCGGGAGAGACTACGAGCAGTACTTC	CASTPRGGRDYEQYF
-	TRBD2	TRBV18	TRBJ2-5	TGTGCCAGCTCACCACCGGGGACTAGCTTATGGACCCAGTACTTC	CASSPPGTSLWTQYF
-	-	TRBV7-2	TRBJ2-1	TGTGCCAGCAGCTTAACACGGGCTTACAATGAGCAGTTCTTC	CASSLTRAYNEQFF
-	-	TRBV4-3	TRBJ2-1	TGCGCCAGCAGCCAGAGAAGCCGGGGCTCCTACAATGAGCAGTTCTTC	CASSQRSRGSYNEQFF
few	TRBD2	TRBV7-3	TRBJ2-1	TGTGCCAGCAGCTTCGGACTAGCGGGATCCAATGAGCAGTTCTTC	CASSFGLAGSNEQFF
-	-	TRBV7-2	TRBJ1-2	TGTGCCAGCAGCAGGGACGGGATCTATGGCTACACCTTC	CASSRDGIYGYTF
-	-	TRBV7-8	TRBJ2-2	TGTGCCAGCAACTTACGGGTGAACACCGGGGAGCTGTTTTTT	CASNLRVNTGELFF
-	-	TRBV7-3	TRBJ2-1	TGTGCCAGCAGCCCCTATGGGGCAGCCTCCTACAATGAGCAGTTCTTC	CASSPYGAASYNEQFF
-	-	TRBV6-1	TRBJ1-5	TGTGCCAGCAGTGAAGGGCAGTACAATCAGCCCCAGCATTTT	CASSEGQYNQPQHF
-	TRBD2	TRBV7-2	TRBJ2-3	TGTGCCAGCAGACTAGCGGGAGGGACGGTCACAGATACGCAGTATTTT	CASRLAGGTVTDTQYF
-	-	TRBV7-9	TRBJ2-2	TGTGCCAGCAGCTTAGTGCCGGTAACTTCCACCGGGGAGCTGTTTTTT	CASSLVPVTSTGELFF
few	-	TRBV5-5	TRBJ1-1	TGTGCCAGCAGCTTGTGGGGGAACACTGAAGCTTTCTTT	CASSLWGNTEAFF
-	-	TRBV28	TRBJ2-3	TGTGCCAGCAGCACCCACACAGATACGCAGTATTTT	CASSTHTDTQYF
-	-	TRBV5-5	TRBJ2-5	TGTGCCAGCAGCTTGATGGGGTGGAGCGACTCTCAGTACTTC	CASSLMGWSDSQYF
-	-	TRBV9	TRBJ1-2	TGTGCCAGCAGCGCAACAAACTATGGCTACACCTTC	CASSATNYGYTF
-	-	TRBV7-3	TRBJ1-1	TGTGCCAGCAGCCTAGCCCAGAACACTGAAGCTTTCTTT	CASSLAQNTEAFF
-	-	TRBV5-1	TRBJ2-3	TGCGCCAGCAGCCGGGGTAGACCTAGCACAGATACGCAGTATTTT	CASSRGRPSTDTQYF
-	-	TRBV28	TRBJ2-3	TGTGCCAGCAGTTTCATGCTTGGAAGCACAGATACGCAGTATTTT	CASSFMLGSTDTQYF
-	TRBD2	TRBV5-1	TRBJ2-3	TGCGCCAGCAGCTTGGGGGTAGCGGGAGTGCTGGGAGGCACAGATACGCAGTATTTT	CASSLGVAGVLGGTDTQYF
-	-	TRBV10-3	TRBJ1-2	TGTGCCATCAGTGAGCCTACTCGGGGGGAGGATAGGGGCTACACCTTC	CAISEPTRGEDRGYTF
-	-	TRBV28	TRBJ2-7	TGTGCCAGCCACACCAGGGTAAGGGTTAACGAGCAGTACTTC	CASHTRVRVNEQYF
-	-	TRBV28	TRBJ2-5	TGTGCCAGCAGTTCTCTAAGGGATCTACGGGAGCAGTACTTC	CASSSLRDLREQYF
-	-	TRBV7-3	TRBJ2-3	TGTGCCAGCAGCAAGGGGTCAGATACGCAGTATTTT	CASSKGSDTQYF
-	-	TRBV10-1	TRBJ1-1	TGCGCCAGCAGCGATAACATGAACACTGAAGCTTTCTTT	CASSDNMNTEAFF
-	TRBD1	TRBV28	TRBJ1-1	TGTGCCAGCAGTTCCGAGGACAGGGGGGTAACTGAAGCTTTCTTT	CASSSEDRGVTEAFF
-	TRBD1	TRBV5-8	TRBJ2-5	TGTGCCAGCAGCTTGACCTCTCACAGGGGTGAGACCCAGTACTTC	CASSLTSHRGETQYF
-	-	TRBV6-1	TRBJ2-2	TGTGCCAGCAGACCACCAAGCGGACTCACCGGGGAGCTGTTTTTT	CASRPPSGLTGELFF
-	-	TRBV7-8	TRBJ2-2	TGTGCCAGCAGCTTGCTTCTGAACACCGGGGAGCTGTTTTTT	CASSLLLNTGELFF
-	-	TRBV11-2	TRBJ1-2	TGTGCCAGCAGCTTTGACCGGGGCACTGGCTACACCTTC	CASSFDRGTGYTF